This T cell receptor beta chain comes out of a study of T-cell reconstitution after alpha-beta-depleted transplantation in children. Study-level results: Once a year had passed after transplant, T-cell counts and diversity came mostly from newly produced T cells. In some patients, recipient T cells and intrathymic progenitors surviving conditioning explained high day-60 diversity. In patients about two months after transplant, alpha-beta T cells reportedly arose from several hundred expanded graft clones.

As for this clonotype: Its antigen is currently unknown.

The CDR3 consists of 16 residues. CDR1 and CDR2 from the germline V gene are MGHRA and YSYEKL. Trimming cost V 1 base and J 2 bases; bases outside gene matches: 8. Researchers prepared the TCRbeta library using unique molecular identifiers, the study reports. Each CDR3 protein gets one entry after TCRdb re-called the PCR reads with MiXCR. The table includes 900,000 or so distinct CDR3 sequences, under 20% detected once. The chain carries TRBV4-1 and TRBJ2-7, with TRBD2 matching over 7 bases. The sample consisted of PBMCs, mostly from graft donor cells, taken 360 days after TCRalphabeta/CD19-depleted stem cell transplant. This TCR came from a male patient aged 10 to 17 who had a stem cell transplant for acute lymphoblastic leukemia, so the T cells may come from the graft donor. CDR3 residues: CASSQGRGFLTYEQYF. CDR3 sequence (DNA): TGCGCCAGCAGCCAAGGGCGGGGGTTCCTAACCTACGAGCAGTACTTC.